The rows below give T cell receptor beta chains drawn from one sample of a study of CD8 T cells in ankylosing spondylitis. TCRdb reprocessed the 5' RACE reads via MiXCR and lists one record per CDR3 protein. The table has some 130,000 distinct CDR3 sequences, around 13% seen once. Sequenced sample: blood, either unsorted or a sorted T cell fraction (not recorded which). The source is a female donor with ankylosing spondylitis or in good health (not recorded which). The CDR3 runs from the conserved cysteine through the conserved F or W. D genes are given only for firm matches. Expanded clones get a size class; other rows say once, few or many, or leave the size out.

TRBJ1-2,.,TRBV2,.,TGTGCCAGCACAAAGAACCTGGGTAACTATGGCTACACCTTC,CASTKNLGNYGYTF
TRBJ2-7,.,TRBV10-1,few,TGCGCCAGCAGTGAGGGACAGACCAACTACGAGCAGTACTTC,CASSEGQTNYEQYF
TRBJ2-4,TRBD2,TRBV25-1,.,TGTGCCAGCAGTGAATCAGCGGGGGGAGTAGCCAAAAACATTCAGTACTTC,CASSESAGGVAKNIQYF
TRBJ2-7,TRBD2,TRBV5-1,.,TGCGCCAGCAGCTCTCGACAGGGTCTAAGACTAGCGGGAACCTACGAGCAGTACTTC,CASSSRQGLRLAGTYEQYF
TRBJ2-5,TRBD2,TRBV7-7,.,TGTGCTAGCAGTCCAGGGACTAGCAGTCAAGAGGCCCAGTACTTC,CASSPGTSSQEAQYF
TRBJ2-7,.,TRBV5-1,many,TGCGCCAGCAGCTTGGATGGGGGTGTGTACGAGCAGTACTTC,CASSLDGGVYEQYF
TRBJ1-2,.,TRBV20-1,many,TGCAGTGCTGAACTGCGAGCGCAGGGCGTGGGTGGCTACACCTTC,CSAELRAQGVGGYTF
TRBJ1-5,.,TRBV7-2,many,TGTGCCAGCAGCCTAATCCTTAATCAGCCCCAGCATTTT,CASSLILNQPQHF
TRBJ2-4,TRBD2,TRBV12-3/TRBV12-4,many,TGTGCCAGCAGTCATAGTGGGAGCGGGGGGATAAACATTCAGTACTTC,CASSHSGSGGINIQYF
TRBJ1-2,.,TRBV27,many,TGTGCCAGCAGTTTATCCCACTACGGCTATGGCTACACCTTC,CASSLSHYGYGYTF
TRBJ2-2,TRBD1,TRBV12-3/TRBV12-4,.,TGTGCCAGCAGTTTCGAGGGGGCCCTGGGCGGGGAGCTGTTTTTT,CASSFEGALGGELFF
TRBJ2-7,.,TRBV20-1,many,TGCAGTGCTCCCAGGGGGGATAGCGGCAATACACCGTGGGAGCAGTACTTC,CSAPRGDSGNTPWEQYF
TRBJ2-2,TRBD1,TRBV18,few,TGTGCCAGCAAGCGACAGGGGAACACCGGGGAGCTGTTTTTT,CASKRQGNTGELFF
TRBJ1-1,.,TRBV5-1,.,TGCGCCAGCAGCTGGGGTGGGGGGGAAGCTTTCTTT,CASSWGGGEAFF
TRBJ1-1,.,TRBV27,few,TGTGCCAGCAGTACCATCGGGGTTGGAGCTTTCTTT,CASSTIGVGAFF
TRBJ2-7,.,TRBV7-2,many,TGTGCCAGCAGCTTAGGCCTTGACTCCTACGAGCAGTACTTC,CASSLGLDSYEQYF
TRBJ1-5,.,TRBV3-1,many,TGTGCCAGCAGCCAAGGGGGGGTGGATGGCAATCAGCCCCAGCATTTT,CASSQGGVDGNQPQHF
TRBJ2-3,TRBD2,TRBV5-1,many,TGCGCCAGCAGCTTGGGAAGCGGGGGTACAGATACGCAGTATTTT,CASSLGSGGTDTQYF
TRBJ2-2,TRBD2,TRBV18,.,TGTGCCAGCTCACGTAATAGCGGGAGCGACACCGGGGAGCTGTTTTTT,CASSRNSGSDTGELFF
TRBJ2-7,TRBD2,TRBV7-9,.,TGTGCCAGCAGCTTCCCACCCCGGACTAGCGGGCTCTACGAGCAGTACTTC,CASSFPPRTSGLYEQYF
TRBJ2-7,.,TRBV29-1,.,TGCAGCGTTGAGGACCAGACAGACTACGAGCAGTACTTC,CSVEDQTDYEQYF
TRBJ2-1,TRBD2,TRBV20-1,few,TGCAGTGCCCCAGGACTAGCGGGAGATGTGAATGAGCAGTTCTTC,CSAPGLAGDVNEQFF
TRBJ2-1,TRBD2,TRBV11-2,few,TGTGCCAGCAGCTCCCCCGTAGCGGGGGGGCAGCCCTACAATGAGCAGTTCTTC,CASSSPVAGGQPYNEQFF
TRBJ2-1,TRBD2,TRBV5-1,many,TGCGCCAGCAGCCCAGTTCTAGCGGGGGGTTATAGTGAGCAGTTCTTC,CASSPVLAGGYSEQFF
TRBJ1-1,.,TRBV7-9,few,TGTGCCAGCAGCTTACAGGGCTCTGGTACTGAAGCTTTCTTT,CASSLQGSGTEAFF
TRBJ2-7,TRBD2,TRBV19,.,TGTGCCAGCAGTCATGGACTAGCGGTCTACGAGCAGTACTTC,CASSHGLAVYEQYF
TRBJ1-6,.,TRBV3-1,.,TGTGCCAGCAGCCAAGATTACAGGGTGTGGTCACCCCTCCACTTT,CASSQDYRVWSPLHF
TRBJ2-1,.,TRBV9,.,TGTGCCAGCAGCGTAGCAAGCGGCGGATACAATGAGCAGTTCTTC,CASSVASGGYNEQFF
TRBJ2-1,TRBD2,TRBV7-3,few,TGTGCCAGCGGTTCGGGAGGATGGGGTGAGCAGTTCTTC,CASGSGGWGEQFF
TRBJ2-2,.,TRBV12-3/TRBV12-4,many,TGTGCCAGCAGCTTAATTAACACCGGGGAGCTGTTTTTT,CASSLINTGELFF
TRBJ2-4,.,TRBV10-3,.,TGTGCCATCAGTGAGTCGAACAGAGACATTCAGTACTTC,CAISESNRDIQYF
TRBJ2-7,TRBD2,TRBV6-2/TRBV6-3,.,TGTGCCAGCAGTCCCCGCTTCCCGGGACTACCCTCCTACGAGCAGTACTTC,CASSPRFPGLPSYEQYF
TRBJ2-3,TRBD2,TRBV6-5,few,TGTGCCAGCAGTTACTCGATCGGGCTAGCGGGAGGCACAGATACGCAGTATTTT,CASSYSIGLAGGTDTQYF
TRBJ2-7,TRBD2,TRBV5-4,.,TGTGCCAGCAGCTTGATTGCGGGAGGGCCCCACGAGCAGTACTTC,CASSLIAGGPHEQYF
TRBJ1-5,TRBD1,TRBV5-1,few,TGCGCCAGCAGCGGGGACAGGGGTCAGCCCCAGCATTTT,CASSGDRGQPQHF
TRBJ1-2,.,TRBV7-2,few,TGTGCCAGCAGCCTGATGTTAGGGGGAGTCGACGGCTACACCTTC,CASSLMLGGVDGYTF
TRBJ2-7,.,TRBV7-6,.,TGTGCCAGCAGCTTAGAGGACTTGGGGGAGCAGTACTTC,CASSLEDLGEQYF
TRBJ2-5,.,TRBV27,many,TGTGCCAGCAGGCCCCCGCGGCAAGAGACCCAGTACTTC,CASRPPRQETQYF
TRBJ2-5,.,TRBV2,few,TGTGCCAGCAGTGAGGGGGGCTCCAAAGAGACCCAGTACTTC,CASSEGGSKETQYF
TRBJ2-1,.,TRBV11-2,few,TGTGCCAGCAGCCCGGGACTCTCCCTTTACTCCTACAATGAGCAGTTCTTC,CASSPGLSLYSYNEQFF
TRBJ1-6,TRBD1,TRBV12-3/TRBV12-4,many,TGTGCCAGCAGTTTAGCGGGACAGAGAAATTCACCCCTCCACTTT,CASSLAGQRNSPLHF
TRBJ2-3,.,TRBV7-8,.,TGTGCCAGCAGCCGCTCGGTAGGGGGGAGCACAGATACGCAGTATTTT,CASSRSVGGSTDTQYF
TRBJ2-5,.,TRBV12-3/TRBV12-4,.,TGTGCCAGCAGTCCGCGTACACAGGGAGAGACCCAGTACTTC,CASSPRTQGETQYF
TRBJ2-7,TRBD2,TRBV11-2,many,TGTGCCAGCAGCTTAGTCAGACTAGCGGGGGGTTCCATGCCCTACGAGCAGTACTTC,CASSLVRLAGGSMPYEQYF
TRBJ2-7,TRBD1,TRBV29-1,many,TGCAGCGTTGAGGCGGGACAGGGGACCCTCTACGAGCAGTACTTC,CSVEAGQGTLYEQYF
TRBJ2-7,.,TRBV12-1,few,TGTGCCAGCAGCTCCCTACTAGCGGCTGTCTTAAGACCCAGGCCAGATAGAACCTACGAGCAGTACTTC,CASSSLLAAVLRPRPDRTYEQYF
TRBJ2-3,TRBD1,TRBV5-1,many,TGCGCCAGCAGCCAATCCGGGACAGGAGATACGCAGTATTTT,CASSQSGTGDTQYF
TRBJ2-2,.,TRBV5-4,few,TGTGCCAGCAGCCCCAGGAACACCGGGGAGCTGTTTTTT,CASSPRNTGELFF
TRBJ2-3,.,TRBV6-1,.,TGTGTCAGCTCCATGGAGGGGGGGTTTAGCACAGATACGCAGTATTTT,CVSSMEGGFSTDTQYF
TRBJ2-7,.,TRBV29-1,many,TGCAGCGTTGAAGGTTCCAGGGGGGGCTCCTACGAGCAGTACTTC,CSVEGSRGGSYEQYF
TRBJ1-4,TRBD1,TRBV5-1,.,TGCGCCAGCAGCTTGATCCAGGGGGCTGGTGAAGAAAAACTGTTTTTT,CASSLIQGAGEEKLFF
TRBJ2-7,TRBD2,TRBV20-1,many,TGCAGTGCAACAACCGGGACTAGCGGTGGGGGGCAGTACTTC,CSATTGTSGGGQYF
TRBJ2-1,.,TRBV11-3,.,TGTGCCAGCAGCTCTAGTTGGAAAGGTTTGGGTTATGAGCAGTTCTTC,CASSSSWKGLGYEQFF